This T cell receptor (beta chain) derives from a study of blood T cell repertoires in COVID-19. Study details: Material from acute and convalescent COVID-19 was sourced from the United States, Italy and Spain.

Sequenced by immunoSEQ multiplex PCR; TCRdb stores in-frame clones only, minus some. The sample gives more than 400,000 clones, about 90% of which show up once; approximately 0.7% is in the top ten. This clone has only one observation. Looked up from germline, CDR1 is LGHDT and CDR2 is YNNKEL (reference sequence). CDR3 length: 14 amino acids. V was pared by 4 bases and J by 5 bases, with 15 bases between. The source material was PBMCs or T cells enriched from blood (not recorded which). The genes are TRBV3-1 (or the pseudogene TRBV3-2) and TRBJ2-7; TRBD2 is a possible D gene (6 bases). The TCR sequence derives from a woman under 30 who had recovered from COVID-19. The CDR3 protein is CASSLRRGGNEQYF. The CDR3 DNA sequence: TGTGCCAGCAGCCTCCGACGGGGAGGAAACGAGCAGTACTTC.